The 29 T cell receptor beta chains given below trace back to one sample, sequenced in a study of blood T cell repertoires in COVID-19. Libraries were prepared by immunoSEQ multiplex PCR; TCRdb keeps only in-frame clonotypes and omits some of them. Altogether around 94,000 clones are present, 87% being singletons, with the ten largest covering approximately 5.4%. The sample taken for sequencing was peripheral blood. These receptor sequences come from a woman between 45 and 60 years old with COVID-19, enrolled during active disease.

CDR3 in DNA: TGTGCCACCAGTGATTTCGCGGCTACAGATACGCAGTATTTT. Translated, it gives CATSDFAATDTQYF. The chain couples TRBV24-1 to TRBJ2-3; D uncertain. The V end was cut by 1 base, the J end by 3 bases, with 7 bases between. The V gene's germline CDR1 is KGHDR and CDR2 SFDVKD. CDR3 length: 14 residues.

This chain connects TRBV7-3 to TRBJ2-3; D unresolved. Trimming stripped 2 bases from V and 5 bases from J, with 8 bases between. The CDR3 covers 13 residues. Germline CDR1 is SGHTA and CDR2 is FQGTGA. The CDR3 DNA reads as TGTGCCAGCAGCTTATTCGAGAAAGATACGCAGTATTTT. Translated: CASSLFEKDTQYF.

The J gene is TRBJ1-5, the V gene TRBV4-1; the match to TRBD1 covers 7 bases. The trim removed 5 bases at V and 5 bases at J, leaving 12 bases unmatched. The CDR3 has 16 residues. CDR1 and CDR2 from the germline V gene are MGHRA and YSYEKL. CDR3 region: CASSYSGTEPYQPQHF. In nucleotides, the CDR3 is TGCGCCAGCAGCTATTCTGGGACAGAACCTTATCAGCCCCAGCATTTT.

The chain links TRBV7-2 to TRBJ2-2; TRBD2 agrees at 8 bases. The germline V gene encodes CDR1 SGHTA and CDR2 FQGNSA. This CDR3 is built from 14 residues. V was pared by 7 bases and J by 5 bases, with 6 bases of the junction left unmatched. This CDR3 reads CASTRGGKTGELFF. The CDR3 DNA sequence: TGTGCCAGCACCCGGGGGGGAAAGACCGGGGAGCTGTTTTTT.

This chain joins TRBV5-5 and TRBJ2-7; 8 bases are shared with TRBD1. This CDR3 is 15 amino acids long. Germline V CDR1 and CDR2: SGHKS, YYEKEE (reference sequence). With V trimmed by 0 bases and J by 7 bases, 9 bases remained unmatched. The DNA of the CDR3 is TGTGCCAGCAGCTTGGAGGGCAGGGGGCTCGGGGAGCAGTACTTC. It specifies CASSLEGRGLGEQYF.

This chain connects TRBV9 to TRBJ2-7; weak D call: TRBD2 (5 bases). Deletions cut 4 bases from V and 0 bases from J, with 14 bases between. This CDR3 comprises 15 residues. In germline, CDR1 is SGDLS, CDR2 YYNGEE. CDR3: CASSPGLSSSYEQYF. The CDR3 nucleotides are TGTGCCAGCAGCCCTGGACTCTCGAGCTCCTACGAGCAGTACTTC.

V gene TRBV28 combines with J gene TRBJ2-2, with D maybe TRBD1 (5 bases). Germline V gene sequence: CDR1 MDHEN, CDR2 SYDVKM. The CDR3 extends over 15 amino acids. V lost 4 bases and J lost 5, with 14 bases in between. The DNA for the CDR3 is TGTGCCAGCAGTTCTCTCAGGGCTAGAACCGGGGAGCTGTTTTTT. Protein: CASSSLRARTGELFF.

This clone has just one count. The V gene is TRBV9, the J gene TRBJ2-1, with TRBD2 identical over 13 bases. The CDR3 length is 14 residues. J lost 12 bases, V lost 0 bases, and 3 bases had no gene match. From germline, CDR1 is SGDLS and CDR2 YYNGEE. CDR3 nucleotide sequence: TGTGCCAGCAGCGTAGAGGGACTAGCGGGGCGGCAGTTCTTC. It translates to CASSVEGLAGRQFF.

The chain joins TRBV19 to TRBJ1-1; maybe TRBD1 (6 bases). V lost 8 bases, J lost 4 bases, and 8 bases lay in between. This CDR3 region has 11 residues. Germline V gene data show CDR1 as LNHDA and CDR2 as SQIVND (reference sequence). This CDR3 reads CASYRATEAFF. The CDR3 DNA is TGTGCCAGTTACAGGGCCACTGAAGCTTTCTTT.

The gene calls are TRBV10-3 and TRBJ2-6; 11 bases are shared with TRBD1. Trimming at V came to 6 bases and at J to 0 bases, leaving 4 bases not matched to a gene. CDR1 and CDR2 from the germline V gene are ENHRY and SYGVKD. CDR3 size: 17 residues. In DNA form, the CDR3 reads TGTGCCATCAGCCGGACAGGGGGCGCCTCTGGGGCCAACGTCCTGACTTTC. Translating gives CAISRTGGASGANVLTF.

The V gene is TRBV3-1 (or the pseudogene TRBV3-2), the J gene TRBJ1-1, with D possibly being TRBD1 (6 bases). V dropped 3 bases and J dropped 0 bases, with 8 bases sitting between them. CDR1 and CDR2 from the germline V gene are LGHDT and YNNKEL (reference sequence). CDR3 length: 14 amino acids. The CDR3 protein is CASSHGQLNTEAFF. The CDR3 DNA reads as TGTGCCAGCAGCCACGGACAGTTGAACACTGAAGCTTTCTTT.

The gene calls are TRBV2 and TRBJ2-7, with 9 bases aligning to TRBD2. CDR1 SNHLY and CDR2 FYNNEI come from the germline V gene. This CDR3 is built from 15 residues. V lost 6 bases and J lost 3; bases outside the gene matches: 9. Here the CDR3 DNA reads TGTGCCAGCAGGGAACGACTAGCGGCGGTCTACGAGCAGTACTTC. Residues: CASRERLAAVYEQYF. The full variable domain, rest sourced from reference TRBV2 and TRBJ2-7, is EPEVTQTPSHQVTQMGQEVILRCVPISNHLYFYWYRQILGQKVEFLVSFYNNEISEKSEIFDDQFSVERPDGSNFTLKIRSTKLEDSAMYFCASRERLAAVYEQYFGPGTRLTVT.

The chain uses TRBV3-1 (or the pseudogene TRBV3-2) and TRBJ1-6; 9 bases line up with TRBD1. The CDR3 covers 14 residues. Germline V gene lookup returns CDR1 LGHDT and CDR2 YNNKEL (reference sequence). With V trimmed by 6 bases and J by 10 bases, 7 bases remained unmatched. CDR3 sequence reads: CASSYRTGESPLHF. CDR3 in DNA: TGTGCCAGCAGTTACCGGACAGGGGAATCACCCCTCCACTTT.

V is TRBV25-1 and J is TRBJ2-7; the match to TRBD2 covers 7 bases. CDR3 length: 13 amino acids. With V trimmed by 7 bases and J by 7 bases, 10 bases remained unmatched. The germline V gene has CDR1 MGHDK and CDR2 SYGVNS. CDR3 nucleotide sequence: TGTGCCAGCACCGGCGGGGGTTCTGGAGAGCAGTACTTC. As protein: CASTGGGSGEQYF.

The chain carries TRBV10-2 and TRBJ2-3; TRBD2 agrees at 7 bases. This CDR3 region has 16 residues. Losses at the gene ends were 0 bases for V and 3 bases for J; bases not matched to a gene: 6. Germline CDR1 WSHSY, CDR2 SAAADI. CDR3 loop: CASSESGQGGTDTQYF. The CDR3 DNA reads TGCGCCAGCAGTGAGTCGGGGCAGGGAGGGACAGATACGCAGTATTTT.

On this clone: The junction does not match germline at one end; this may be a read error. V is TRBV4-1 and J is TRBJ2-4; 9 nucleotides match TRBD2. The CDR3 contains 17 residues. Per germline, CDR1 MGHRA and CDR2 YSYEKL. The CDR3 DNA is TGCGCCAGCAGCCAAGATGTGGCGGGACTAGCCCAAAACATTCAGTACTTC. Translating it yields CASSQDVAGLAQNIQYF.

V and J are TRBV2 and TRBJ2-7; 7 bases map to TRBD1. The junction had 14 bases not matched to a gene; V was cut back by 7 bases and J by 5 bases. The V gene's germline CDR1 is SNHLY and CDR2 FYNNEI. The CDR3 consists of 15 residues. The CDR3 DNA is TGTGCCAGCAAGAGGGAACAGGGGCCCTTCCACGAGCAGTACTTC. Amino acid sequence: CASKREQGPFHEQYF.

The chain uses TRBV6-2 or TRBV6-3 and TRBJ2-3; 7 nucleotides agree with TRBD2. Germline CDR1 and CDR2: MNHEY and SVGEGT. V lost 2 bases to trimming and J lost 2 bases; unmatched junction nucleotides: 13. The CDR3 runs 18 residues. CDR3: CASSYPRGSGAYTDTQYF. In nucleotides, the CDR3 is TGTGCCAGCAGTTACCCCCGGGGGAGCGGGGCCTACACAGATACGCAGTATTTT.

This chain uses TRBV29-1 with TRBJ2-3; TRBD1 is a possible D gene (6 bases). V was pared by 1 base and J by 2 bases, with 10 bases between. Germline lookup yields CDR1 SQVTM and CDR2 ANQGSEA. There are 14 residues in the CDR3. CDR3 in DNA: TGCAGCGTTGAAGGGGACAAAGACACAGATACGCAGTATTTT. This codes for CSVEGDKDTDTQYF.

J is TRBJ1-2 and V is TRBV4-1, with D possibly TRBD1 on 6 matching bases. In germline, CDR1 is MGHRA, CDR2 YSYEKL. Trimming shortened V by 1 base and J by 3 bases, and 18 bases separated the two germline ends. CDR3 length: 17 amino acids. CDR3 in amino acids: CASSQGRFKQGYYGYTF. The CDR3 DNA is TGCGCCAGCAGCCAAGGCCGGTTTAAACAGGGCTACTATGGCTACACCTTC.

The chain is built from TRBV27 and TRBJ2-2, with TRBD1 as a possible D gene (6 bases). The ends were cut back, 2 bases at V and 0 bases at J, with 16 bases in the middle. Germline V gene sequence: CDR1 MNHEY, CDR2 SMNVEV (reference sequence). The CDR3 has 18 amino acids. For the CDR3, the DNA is TGTGCCAGCAGTTTAAACCCTTGGGGGCCCTCGAACACCGGGGAGCTGTTTTTT. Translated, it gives CASSLNPWGPSNTGELFF.

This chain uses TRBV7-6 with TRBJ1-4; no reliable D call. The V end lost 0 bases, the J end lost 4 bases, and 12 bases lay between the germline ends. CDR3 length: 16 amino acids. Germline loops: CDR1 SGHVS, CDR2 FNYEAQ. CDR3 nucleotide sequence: TGTGCCAGCAGCTTAGCGCTCGTCCCCAGTAATGAAAAACTGTTTTTT. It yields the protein CASSLALVPSNEKLFF.

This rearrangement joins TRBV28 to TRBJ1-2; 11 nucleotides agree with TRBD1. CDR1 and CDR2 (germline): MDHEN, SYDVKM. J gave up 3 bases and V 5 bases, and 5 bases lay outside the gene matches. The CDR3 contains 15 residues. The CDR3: CASSTPGQGDYGYTF. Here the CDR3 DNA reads TGTGCCAGCAGTACACCGGGACAGGGGGACTATGGCTACACCTTC.

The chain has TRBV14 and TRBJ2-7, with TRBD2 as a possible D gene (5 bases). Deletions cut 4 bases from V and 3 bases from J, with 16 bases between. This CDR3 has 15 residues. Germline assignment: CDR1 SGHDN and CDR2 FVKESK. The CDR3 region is CASSLDEGKGYEQYF. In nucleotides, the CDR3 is TGTGCCAGCAGCCTTGATGAGGGCAAGGGCTACGAGCAGTACTTC.

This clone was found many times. The CDR3 spells CASSRVGGVNYGYTF. DNA for the CDR3: TGCGCCAGCAGCCGGGTCGGGGGTGTTAACTATGGCTACACCTTC. The gene calls are TRBV5-1 and TRBJ1-2; D may be TRBD1 (5 bases). Looked up from germline, CDR1 is SGHRS and CDR2 is YFSETQ. CDR3 length: 15 residues. V lost 4 bases and J 1 base, leaving 14 bases between the germline ends.

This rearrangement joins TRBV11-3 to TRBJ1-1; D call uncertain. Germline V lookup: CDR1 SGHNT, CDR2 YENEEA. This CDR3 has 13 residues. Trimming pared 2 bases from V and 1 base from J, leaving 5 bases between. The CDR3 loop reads CASSLNGNTEAFF. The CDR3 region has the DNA TGTGCCAGCAGCTTAAACGGGAACACTGAAGCTTTCTTT. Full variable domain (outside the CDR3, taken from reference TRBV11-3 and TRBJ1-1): EAGVVQSPRYKIIEKKQPVAFWCNPISGHNTLYWYLQNLGQGPELLIRYENEEAVDDSQLPKDRFSAERLKGVDSTLKIQPAELGDSAVYLCASSLNGNTEAFFGQGTRLTVV.

CDR3 sequence reads: CASSYGTGGYGYTF. The CDR3 bases are TGTGCCAGCAGTTACGGTACAGGGGGTTATGGCTACACCTTC. The genes are TRBV6-5 and TRBJ1-2, with 8 bases that match TRBD1. In germline, CDR1 is MNHEY, CDR2 SVGAGI. The ends lost 2 bases at V and 5 bases at J; junction bases unmatched: 4. CDR3 length: 14 amino acids.

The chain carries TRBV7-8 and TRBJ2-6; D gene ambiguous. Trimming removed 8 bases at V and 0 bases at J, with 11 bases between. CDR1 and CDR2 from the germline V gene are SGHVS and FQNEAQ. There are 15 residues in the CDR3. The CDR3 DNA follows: TGTGCCAGCCTAACCCCGGGCTCTGGGGCCAACGTCCTGACTTTC. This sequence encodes CASLTPGSGANVLTF. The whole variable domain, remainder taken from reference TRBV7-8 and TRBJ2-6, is GAGVSQSPRYKVAKRGQDVALRCDPISGHVSLFWYQQALGQGPEFLTYFQNEAQLDKSGLPSDRFFAERPEGSVSTLKIQRTQQEDSAVYLCASLTPGSGANVLTFGAGSRLTVL.

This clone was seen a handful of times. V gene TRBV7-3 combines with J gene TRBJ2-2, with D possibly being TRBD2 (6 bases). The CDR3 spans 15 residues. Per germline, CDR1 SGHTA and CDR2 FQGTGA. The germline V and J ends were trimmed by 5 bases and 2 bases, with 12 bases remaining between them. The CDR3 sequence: CASSPGGPNTGELFF. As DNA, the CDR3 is TGTGCCAGCAGCCCCGGAGGGCCCAACACCGGGGAGCTGTTTTTT.